The 4 T cell receptor beta chains below come from one sample, sequenced in a study of T cells of healthy individuals. TCRdb re-called the 5' RACE reads with MiXCR, one entry per CDR3 protein. The sample carries fewer than 75,000 distinct CDR3 sequences, 15% to 20% recorded once. These TCRs come from a human donor in good health.

This clonotype was seen more than once but under ten times. Here the CDR3 reads CASSQDLFGYEQYF. In DNA form, the CDR3 reads TGTGCCAGCAGCCAAGATCTATTCGGGTACGAGCAGTACTTC. The chain is built from TRBV3-1 and TRBJ2-7; unclear D gene. The CDR3 has 14 residues. Germline V gene lookup returns CDR1 LGHDT and CDR2 YNNKEL (reference sequence). V was clipped by 0 bases and J by 4 bases, with 10 bases between them.

This clonotype was seen repeatedly, ten times or more. The V gene is TRBV7-9, the J gene TRBJ2-1; tentative D call: TRBD1 (5 bases). V was pared by 6 bases and J by 10 bases, with 19 bases between. Germline V gene lookup returns CDR1 SEHNR and CDR2 FQNEAQ (reference sequence). The CDR3 spans 14 residues. CDR3 amino acids: CASSFQDPWGEQFF. For the CDR3, the DNA is TGTGCCAGCAGTTTTCAGGACCCATGGGGCGAGCAGTTCTTC.

This clonotype was picked up many times. CDR3 amino acids: CASSGRLAGGTDTQYF. The CDR3 nucleotides read TGTGCCAGCAGCGGACGACTAGCGGGAGGAACAGATACGCAGTATTTT. The chain links TRBV21-1 to TRBJ2-3; the tabulated D call, TRBD2, remains unverified against the DNA. TRBV21-1 is a pseudogene locus. The CDR3 loop spans 16 amino acids.

The chain recombines TRBV27 with TRBJ1-4; D gene ambiguous. The germline V gene encodes CDR1 MNHEY and CDR2 SMNVEV (reference sequence). This CDR3 comprises 12 residues. V was cut by 6 bases and J by 4 bases, with 6 bases left in between. The CDR3 DNA is TGTGCCAGCAGGCAGTTTAATGAAAAACTGTTTTTT. This gives the protein CASRQFNEKLFF.